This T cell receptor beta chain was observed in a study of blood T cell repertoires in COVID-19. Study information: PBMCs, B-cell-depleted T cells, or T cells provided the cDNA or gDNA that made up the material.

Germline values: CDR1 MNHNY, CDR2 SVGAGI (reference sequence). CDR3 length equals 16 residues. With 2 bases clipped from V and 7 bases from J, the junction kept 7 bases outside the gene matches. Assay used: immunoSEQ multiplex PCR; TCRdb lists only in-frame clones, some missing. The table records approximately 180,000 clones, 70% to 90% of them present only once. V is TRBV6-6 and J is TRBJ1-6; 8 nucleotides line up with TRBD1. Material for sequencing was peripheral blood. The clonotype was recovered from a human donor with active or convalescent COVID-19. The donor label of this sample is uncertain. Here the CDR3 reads CASSYPPGGGNSPLHF. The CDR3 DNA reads TGTGCCAGCAGTTACCCTCCAGGGGGCGGAAATTCACCCCTCCACTTT.